The T cell receptor beta chain under discussion was sequenced for a study of cytotoxic CD8 clonotypes in ibrutinib-treated CLL. The CDR3 is made up of 15 amino acids. Germline V gene sequence: CDR1 MNHNS, CDR2 SASEGT. V lost 8 bases to trimming and J lost 0 bases, with 16 bases between them. The protocol was immunoSEQ multiplex PCR, while the TCRdb copy is restricted to in-frame clones and leaves out a portion. The table shows fewer than 55,000 clones, with about three fifths occurring only once. This clone was counted between two and nine times. What it binds is not known. Study-level points and caveats: Under treatment, the uncommon public clonotypes either contracted or remained stable.

The sequences come from PBMCs, collected after 24 months of ibrutinib treatment. The clonotype originates from a human donor with chronic lymphocytic leukemia. This sequence joins TRBV6-1 and TRBJ1-1; no clear D. The CDR3 bases are TGTGCCAGCTTAAGGGTGTGGGTTATGAACACTGAAGCTTTCTTT. Translating it yields CASLRVWVMNTEAFF.